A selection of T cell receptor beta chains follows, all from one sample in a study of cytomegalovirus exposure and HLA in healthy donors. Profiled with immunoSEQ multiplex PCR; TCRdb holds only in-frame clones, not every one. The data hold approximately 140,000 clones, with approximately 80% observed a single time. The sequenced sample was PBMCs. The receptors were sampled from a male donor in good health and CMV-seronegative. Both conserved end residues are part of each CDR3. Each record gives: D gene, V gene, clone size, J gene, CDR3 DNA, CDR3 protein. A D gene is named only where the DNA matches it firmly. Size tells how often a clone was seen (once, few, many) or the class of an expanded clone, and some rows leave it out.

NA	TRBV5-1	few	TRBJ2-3	TGCGCCAGCAGCTTGGGATTAGCCGGTGGCACAGATACGCAGTATTTT	CASSLGLAGGTDTQYF
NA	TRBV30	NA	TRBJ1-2	TGTGCCTGGAGTCGGTTACAGGTTGGGGGCAACTATGGCTACACCTTC	CAWSRLQVGGNYGYTF
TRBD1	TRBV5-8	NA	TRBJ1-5	TGTGCCAGCAGCTTGGCAGGTAGGGGGCGAAGCAATCAGCCCCAGCATTTT	CASSLAGRGRSNQPQHF
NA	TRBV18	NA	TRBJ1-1	TGTGCCAGCTCAACTGAACAGGGTAGTGAAGCTTTCTTT	CASSTEQGSEAFF
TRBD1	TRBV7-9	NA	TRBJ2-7	TGTGCCAGCAGCGCGACAACCGGGACAGGGAACGAGCAGTACTTC	CASSATTGTGNEQYF
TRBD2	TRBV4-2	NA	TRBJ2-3	TGTGCCAGCAGCCAAGTTTACATAGCGGGGGGGGTTGAATCTAGCACAGATACGCAGTATTTT	CASSQVYIAGGVESSTDTQYF
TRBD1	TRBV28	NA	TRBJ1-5	TGTGCCAGCAGCACCCTGGGACAGGGCGGACAGCCCCAGCATTTT	CASSTLGQGGQPQHF
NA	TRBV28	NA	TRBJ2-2	TGTGCCAGCGGCTATGGACAGCTAAACACCGGGGAGCTGTTTTTT	CASGYGQLNTGELFF
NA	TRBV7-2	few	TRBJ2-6	TGTGCCAGCAGCTTAGTCAGGACTGGGGCCAACGTCCTGACTTTC	CASSLVRTGANVLTF
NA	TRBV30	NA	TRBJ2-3	TGTGCCTGGAGTGTAGTAAATCGGGATACGCAGTATTTT	CAWSVVNRDTQYF
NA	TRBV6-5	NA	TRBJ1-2	TGTGCCAGCAGTTACTCGCAACGACTGGTGGTTCGGGGCTACACCTTC	CASSYSQRLVVRGYTF
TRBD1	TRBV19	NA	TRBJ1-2	TGTGCCAGTCGGGACAGCTTATCCTATGGCTACACCTTC	CASRDSLSYGYTF
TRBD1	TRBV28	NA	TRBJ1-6	TGTGCCAGCAGGACAGGGGGCGAAGGTTCACCCCTCCACTTT	CASRTGGEGSPLHF
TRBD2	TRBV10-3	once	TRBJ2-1	TGTGCCATCAGTGAGTCGATAGCGGGGGGGCAAAATGAGCAGTTCTTC	CAISESIAGGQNEQFF
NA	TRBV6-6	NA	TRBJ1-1	TGTGCCAGCAGTTACTCGGGAGGGGATGATGAAGCTTTCTTT	CASSYSGGDDEAFF
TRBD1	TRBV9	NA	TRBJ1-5	TGTGCCAGCAGCGTTACAGGGGGTCCACAGCCCCAGCATTTT	CASSVTGGPQPQHF
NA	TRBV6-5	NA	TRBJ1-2	TGTGCCAGCAGTTACTCCTGGACAGACGATTTCTATGGCTACACCTTC	CASSYSWTDDFYGYTF
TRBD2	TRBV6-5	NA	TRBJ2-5	TGTGCCAGCAGTTACTCGGGAGGGGCCACCCAAGAGACCCAGTACTTC	CASSYSGGATQETQYF
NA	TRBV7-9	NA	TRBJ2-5	TGTGCCAGCAGCTTAGGGCAGGGTGCAGAGACCCAGTACTTC	CASSLGQGAETQYF
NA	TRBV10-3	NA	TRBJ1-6	TGTGCCATCAGGCCCGCTCAGGATTCACCCCTCCACTTT	CAIRPAQDSPLHF
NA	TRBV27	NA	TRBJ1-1	TGTGCCAGCGGCAGTGACAGCGACACTGAAGCTTTCTTT	CASGSDSDTEAFF
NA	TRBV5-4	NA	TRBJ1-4	TGTGCCAGCAGCCCGGGGGGGTCCGAAAAACTGTTTTTT	CASSPGGSEKLFF
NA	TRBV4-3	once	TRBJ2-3	TGCGCCAGCAGCCCCTCGACTAGTACAGATACGCAGTATTTT	CASSPSTSTDTQYF
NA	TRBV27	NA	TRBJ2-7	TGTGCCAGCAGTGGGACTCCTTACGCCGAGCAGTACTTC	CASSGTPYAEQYF
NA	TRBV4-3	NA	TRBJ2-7	TGCGCCAGCAGCCAAGAAATATATTTGTCAGCCTACGAGCAGTACTTC	CASSQEIYLSAYEQYF
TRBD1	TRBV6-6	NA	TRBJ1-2	TGTGCCAGCAGTCCGACAGGGGCAGGAGGCTACACCTTC	CASSPTGAGGYTF
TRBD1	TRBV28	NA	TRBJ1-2	TGTGCCAGCAGGATAGACAGGGAGGATGGCTACACCTTC	CASRIDREDGYTF